A single sample is the source of the 8 T cell receptor beta chains below, sequenced in a study of Ad26.COV2.S vaccination and SARS-CoV-2 variants. Assay: immunoSEQ multiplex PCR; the TCRdb copy retains only in-frame clones and omits some. The profile shows hundreds of thousands of clones, about 90% of them singletons. The input for sequencing was peripheral blood, taken after recovery from COVID-19. The receptors here all came from a human donor who had recovered from COVID-19.

The chain recombines TRBV27 with TRBJ2-7; 7 nucleotides agree with TRBD2. The ends lost 1 base at V and 3 bases at J; junction bases unmatched: 3. CDR1 and CDR2 (germline): MNHEY, SMNVEV (reference sequence). The CDR3 covers 14 residues. The CDR3: CASSLWAGDYEQYF. DNA for the CDR3: TGTGCCAGCAGTTTATGGGCGGGAGACTACGAGCAGTACTTC.

This clone was seen once. The chain carries TRBV4-1 and TRBJ1-3, with D maybe TRBD1 (6 bases). CDR3 length equals 14 residues. Germline CDR1 is MGHRA and CDR2 is YSYEKL. Trimming shortened V by 5 bases and J by 4 bases, and 12 bases separated the two germline ends. The CDR3 sequence: CASSDTGLGNTIYF. The CDR3 nucleotides are TGCGCCAGCAGCGATACAGGGTTAGGAAACACCATATATTTT.

This clone was seen once. CDR3 in amino acids: CATSRGEGTSVTDTQYF. The CDR3 region has the DNA TGTGCCACCAGCAGGGGGGAAGGGACTAGCGTAACAGATACGCAGTATTTT. The rearrangement uses TRBV15 and TRBJ2-3, with 10 positions matching TRBD2. Trimming cost V 3 bases and J 3 bases; bases outside gene matches: 9. Germline V gene sequence: CDR1 LNHNV, CDR2 YYDKDF (reference sequence). The CDR3 length is 17 residues.

This sequence joins TRBV4-1 and TRBJ1-2, with TRBD1 matching over 7 bases. Germline loops: CDR1 MGHRA, CDR2 YSYEKL. The CDR3 spans 14 residues. J lost 8 bases, V lost 3 bases, and 9 bases had no gene match. CDR3 sequence reads: CASSHLLTGFGYTF. CDR3 nucleotide sequence: TGCGCCAGCAGCCACCTACTGACAGGGTTCGGCTACACCTTC.

The chain recombines TRBV9 with TRBJ2-3; a possible D gene is TRBD2 (5 bases). Germline values: CDR1 SGDLS, CDR2 YYNGEE. The CDR3 extends over 14 amino acids. V lost 0 bases to trimming and J lost 2 bases, with 7 bases between them. CDR3 protein: CASSVADYTDTQYF. The CDR3 DNA reads TGTGCCAGCAGCGTAGCTGACTACACAGATACGCAGTATTTT. The variable domain in full, completed from reference TRBV9 and TRBJ2-3, reads DSGVTQTPKHLITATGQRVTLRCSPRSGDLSVYWYQQSLDQGLQFLIQYYNGEERAKGNILERFSAQQFPDLHSELNLSSLELGDSALYFCASSVADYTDTQYFGPGTRLTVL.

This clone was observed once. The V and J genes are TRBV7-9 and TRBJ2-2, with TRBD2 matching 9 bases. Per the germline V gene, CDR1 is SEHNR and CDR2 is FQNEAQ (reference sequence). Trimming at V came to 4 bases and at J to 5 bases, leaving 8 bases not matched to a gene. The CDR3 covers 16 residues. The CDR3 sequence is CASSYRGGARTGELFF. The CDR3 region has the DNA TGTGCCAGCAGCTATCGCGGGGGGGCCAGAACCGGGGAGCTGTTTTTT.

This rearrangement joins TRBV14 to TRBJ1-1; D gene unclear. The CDR3 contains 16 residues. Germline values: CDR1 SGHDN, CDR2 FVKESK. Trimming took 2 bases from V and 5 from J, leaving 18 bases between them. This CDR3 reads CASSQLGIGILTEAFF. The CDR3 DNA follows: TGTGCCAGCAGCCAACTGGGAATAGGGATTCTGACTGAAGCTTTCTTT. Together with reference TRBV14 and TRBJ1-1, the CDR3 gives the full variable domain: EAGVTQFPSHSVIEKGQTVTLRCDPISGHDNLYWYRRVMGKEIKFLLHFVKESKQDESGMPNNRFLAERTGGTYSTLKVQPAELEDSGVYFCASSQLGIGILTEAFFGQGTRLTVV.

This clone has just one count. J is TRBJ2-1 and V is TRBV2, with unresolved D. Germline lookup yields CDR1 SNHLY and CDR2 FYNNEI. The CDR3 totals 16 residues. V lost 3 bases and J 0 bases, leaving 12 bases between the germline ends. CDR3 amino acids: CASSEYDISSYNEQFF. The CDR3 region has the DNA TGTGCCAGCAGTGAGTACGATATTAGCTCCTACAATGAGCAGTTCTTC.